The following is a T cell receptor beta chain sequence with its context. The antigen is unknown. The data were taken from a study of cytomegalovirus exposure and HLA in healthy donors. Study findings and constraints: Among donors in an Asian-associated ancestry cluster, a later analysis reportedly found fewer N-insertions than the roughly 700-donor mean.

The V gene's germline CDR1 is MNHEY and CDR2 SVGAGI. This CDR3 has 14 amino acids. Unmatched junction bases numbered 2, after V lost 6 bases and J lost 0 bases. Amplification used 60 Vbeta primers and 13 Jbeta primers. The protocol was immunoSEQ multiplex PCR, while the TCRdb copy is restricted to in-frame clones and leaves out a portion. The repertoire consists of 150,000 to 200,000 clones, with roughly 77% occurring once and the leading ten covering about 0.36%. This TCR was recovered from a male donor in good health and CMV-seropositive. This chain uses TRBV6-5 with TRBJ1-3; TRBD1 matches 7 bases. The source material was PBMCs. The CDR3 DNA reads as TGTGCCAGCAGAAGGACAGGCTCTGGAAACACCATATATTTT. Translated: CASRRTGSGNTIYF.